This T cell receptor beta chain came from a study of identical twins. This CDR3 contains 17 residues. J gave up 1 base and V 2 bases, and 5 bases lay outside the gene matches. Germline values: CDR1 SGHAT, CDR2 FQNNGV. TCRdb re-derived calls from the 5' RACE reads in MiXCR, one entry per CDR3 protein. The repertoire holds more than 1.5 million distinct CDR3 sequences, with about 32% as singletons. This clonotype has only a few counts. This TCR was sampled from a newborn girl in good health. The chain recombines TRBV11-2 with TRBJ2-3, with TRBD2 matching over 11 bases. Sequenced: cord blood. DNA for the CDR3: TGTGCCAGCAGCTTACCCCTTAGCGGGGGGGGCACAGATACGCAGTATTTT. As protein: CASSLPLSGGGTDTQYF.